The 9 T cell receptor beta chains below all came from one sample that was sequenced in a study of CD8+ T cells in alopecia areata. RNA extraction was followed by reverse transcription into cDNA, which acted as the sequencing template. Sequencing used immunoSEQ multiplex PCR; TCRdb keeps in-frame clones, though not all of them. Listed here are about 110,000 clones without any singletons, the top ten holding about 18%. Sequencing used lesional skin. The receptor source for this set is a C3H/HeJ mouse with alopecia areata. The MHC haplotype recorded for the strain is H2-k.

There are a few counts of this clone. These gene names are mouse names. CDR3 in amino acids: CASGDALGGFYEQYF. The CDR3 bases that were read are TGTGCCAGCGGTGATGCACTGGGGGGTTTCTAT. The chain uses TRBV13-2 and TRBJ2-7; TRBD2 agrees at 9 bases. Read coverage stops 4 residues before the CDR3 terminus; the germline J gene supplies the remainder. The V segment lost 0 bases and the J segment 3 bases; nucleotides outside the gene matches: 4. CDR1 and CDR2 from the germline V gene are NNHNN and SYGAGS (reference sequence). The CDR3 has 15 residues.

Only a few counts were recorded for this clone. All gene names here are mouse names. Read sequence stops 4 residues before the CDR3 end, and the germline J gene provides the missing end. The V call is TRBV14, the J call TRBJ1-2; D is perhaps TRBD1 (5 bases). CDR1 and CDR2 from the germline V gene are SGHDT and FRDEAV. This CDR3 has 13 amino acids. The chain's CDR3 is CASSRDWGGDYTF. The sequenced CDR3 bases are TGTGCCAGCAGCCGGGACTGGGGGGGC.

This clone turned up a few times. The gene names here belong to mouse. The missing CDR3 end, 4 residues past where the read stops, is filled in from the germline J gene. The chain couples TRBV13-3 to TRBJ1-1; 7 bases are a match to TRBD1. Germline V gene data show CDR1 as NNHDY and CDR2 as SYVADS. CDR3 length: 14 residues. CDR3 region: CASSEPRQGAEVFF. The part of the CDR3 DNA that was read is TGTGCCAGCAGTGAACCCAGACAGGGCGCA.

The table lists this clone with a few counts. The protein given in TCRdb and the translation of the DNA differ at residue 14, and the sequence presented here derives from the DNA. Gene and germline names: mouse. The part of the CDR3 DNA that was read is TGTGCCAGCAGTGATGAACCAGGGGGTCGCTATAATTCGCCC. Residues: CASSDEPGGRYNSP. The CDR3, in full, reads CASSDEPGGRYNSPLYF. The chain links TRBV13-3 to TRBJ1-6; 7 bases match TRBD1. The CDR3 extends 3 residues past the end of the read, so its final part is completed from the germline J gene. TRBJ1-6 is recorded as an ORF, its role being uncertain. This CDR3 has 17 residues. With V trimmed by 0 bases and J by 3 bases, 6 bases remained unmatched. The germline V gene encodes CDR1 NNHDY and CDR2 SYVADS.

This clone has at least ten counts. Each gene name is a mouse one. With the read ending 4 residues before the CDR3 end, the germline J gene is used to fill in that end. The chain combines TRBV13-3 with TRBJ2-7; perhaps TRBD1 as D (5 bases). This CDR3 contains 14 residues. Trimming shortened V by 2 bases and J by 1 base, and 10 bases separated the two germline ends. CDR1 NNHDY and CDR2 SYVADS come from the germline V gene. This chain's CDR3 is CASSDREGSYEQYF. The part of the CDR3 DNA that was read is TGTGCCAGCAGTGACAGGGAAGGATCCTAT.

To note about this clone: These gene names are mouse names. The read terminates 4 residues before the CDR3 end, so the remaining end is supplied by the germline J gene. The gene calls are TRBV13-3 and TRBJ2-1, with D possibly TRBD2 on 6 matching bases. The CDR3 sequence is 14 residues long. Looked up from germline, CDR1 is NNHDY and CDR2 is SYVADS. CDR3 region: CASSDLWGGAEQFF. CDR3 DNA, as far as it was read: TGTGCCAGCAGTGATCTCTGGGGTGGGGCT.

This clone was counted between two and nine times. Each gene name is a mouse one. The read halts 4 residues ahead of the CDR3 end, with the missing end drawn from the germline J gene. V gene TRBV13-3 combines with J gene TRBJ2-5, with 14 bases aligning to TRBD2. V trimming: 2 bases; J trimming: 0 bases; junction bases outside the gene matches: 5. This CDR3 contains 18 residues. The germline gives CDR1 NNHDY, CDR2 SYVADS. Incomplete CDR3 DNA: TGTGCCAGCAGTGAAGGGACTGGGGGGGCGCGGAACCAAGAC. It is translated as CASSEGTGGARNQD. Given in full, the CDR3 is CASSEGTGGARNQDTQYF.

Concerning this clone itself: Gene names and germline match the mouse. The read terminates 4 residues before the CDR3 end, so the remaining end is supplied by the germline J gene. The chain uses TRBV13-3 and TRBJ2-3; maybe TRBD1 (6 bases). The V end was cut by 0 bases, the J end by 0 bases, with 11 bases between. The CDR3 runs to 16 residues. The germline V gene encodes CDR1 NNHDY and CDR2 SYVADS. CDR3 in amino acids: CASSDAEQGSAETLYF. Incomplete CDR3 DNA: TGTGCCAGCAGTGATGCAGAACAGGGAAGTGCAGAA.

On this clone: Genes and germline are mouse. The sequenced fragment ends 4 residues before the CDR3 boundary, so the rest is inferred from the germline J gene. Other DNA sequences in the same sample also yield this CDR3. V usage is TRBV13-3 and J usage is TRBJ2-1; 8 bases are shared with TRBD2. V was pared by 2 bases and J by 6 bases, with 4 bases of the junction left unmatched. The CDR3 loop spans 14 amino acids. Germline assignment: CDR1 NNHDY and CDR2 SYVADS. CDR3 DNA (partial): TGTGCCAGCAGTGACTGGGGGGTGGGTGCT. This sequence encodes CASSDWGVGA. Given in full, the CDR3 is CASSDWGVGAEQFF.